This entry features one TCR beta chain sequence. Its antigen is unknown. This record comes from a study of cytomegalovirus exposure and HLA in healthy donors. General observations from the study: Specificity of three CMV-associated chains for CMV antigens was verified in vitro.

Primers for the PCR totalled 60 Vbeta and 13 Jbeta. Generated by immunoSEQ multiplex PCR, the TCRdb table keeps only in-frame clones and is missing some. The sample carries about 160,000 clones, roughly 80% recorded once. Germline CDR1 LNHDA, CDR2 SQIVND (reference sequence). The V gene end was trimmed by 2 bases and the J gene end by 3 bases; junction bases not matched to a gene: 6. The CDR3 is 16 amino acids. This clonotype was obtained from a male donor in good health and CMV-seropositive. What was sequenced was PBMCs. The chain combines TRBV19 with TRBJ2-1, with 8 bases fitting TRBD2. The CDR3 reads CASSILSGSVYNEQFF. CDR3 DNA sequence: TGTGCCAGTAGTATACTGAGCGGGAGCGTCTACAATGAGCAGTTCTTC.